Below, 11 T cell receptor beta chains from the same sample are listed, as sequenced in a study of blood T cell repertoires in COVID-19 (dated by TCRdb to about 2020). Libraries came from the immunoSEQ multiplex PCR assay. Drawn from immuneACCESS, this table holds only the in-frame rearrangements with V and J called that TCRdb kept. Clones are partly lost; checked studies trace under half to an unresolved V gene and leave the rest unexplained. This sample is represented by around 220,000 clones; approximately 80% of them were singletons. Of the sample, 7% to 8.5% falls within the top ten clones. What was sequenced was PBMCs or T cells enriched from blood (not recorded which). The receptors shown here come from a woman aged 40 to 50 with acute COVID-19.

The rearrangement links TRBV29-1 to TRBJ2-1; TRBD1 is a possible D gene (6 bases). Germline V gives CDR1 SQVTM, CDR2 ANQGSEA. The CDR3 sequence is 13 residues long. Trimming shortened V by 6 bases and J by 4 bases, and 13 bases separated the two germline ends. The CDR3 loop is CSVGSTGYNEQFF. In DNA, the CDR3 is TGCAGCGTGGGTTCAACAGGGTACAATGAGCAGTTCTTC.

This clone has only one observation. This chain connects TRBV6-2 or TRBV6-3 to TRBJ2-5, with TRBD1 identical over 8 bases. V shed 5 bases and J 4 bases; nucleotides not matched to a gene: 15. CDR3 length equals 17 residues. CDR1 and CDR2 (germline): MNHEY, SVGEGT. The CDR3 loop is CASSAWVQGAGRETQYF. CDR3 coding DNA: TGTGCCAGCAGTGCCTGGGTTCAGGGGGCAGGGCGAGAGACCCAGTACTTC.

This clone occurred once. The chain employs TRBV27 and TRBJ1-2; 9 positions match TRBD1. Germline CDR1 MNHEY, CDR2 SMNVEV (reference sequence). This CDR3 contains 15 residues. J lost 4 bases, V lost 6 bases, and 9 bases had no gene match. The CDR3 nucleotides are TGTGCCAGCAGCCGCGACAGGGGGTGGATCTATGGCTACACCTTC. It specifies CASSRDRGWIYGYTF.

This sequence joins TRBV5-1 and TRBJ2-1, with 9 bases aligning to TRBD2. J gave up 10 bases and V 5 bases, and 10 bases lay outside the gene matches. This CDR3 spans 14 amino acids. Per the germline V gene, CDR1 is SGHRS and CDR2 is YFSETQ. The CDR3 sequence is CASSQQSGLAEQFF. In DNA, the CDR3 is TGCGCCAGCAGTCAACAATCCGGACTAGCGGAGCAGTTCTTC.

This clone has only a few counts. The V and J genes are TRBV19 and TRBJ2-7; no clear D gene. CDR3 length: 15 amino acids. Between the trimmed V and J ends, which lost 6 bases and 5 bases, there was a span of 20 bases. The germline V gene has CDR1 LNHDA and CDR2 SQIVND (reference sequence). This CDR3 reads CASSPDRRLYNEQYF. DNA of the CDR3: TGTGCCAGTAGCCCCGATCGCAGGCTGTACAACGAGCAGTACTTC.

The chain links TRBV10-2 to TRBJ1-5, with unresolved D. The V and J ends lost 3 bases and 1 base respectively, with 4 bases between them. The germline gives CDR1 WSHSY, CDR2 SAAADI. The CDR3 has 13 residues. Written as DNA, the CDR3 is TGCGCCAGCAGTGAACAGAGCAATCAGCCCCAGCATTTT. Amino acids: CASSEQSNQPQHF.

The chain couples TRBV5-1 to TRBJ1-3, with D possibly matching TRBD1 (5 bases). With 5 bases removed from V and 2 bases from J, the gap between germline ends came to 11 bases. The CDR3 length is 14 residues. The germline CDR1 and CDR2 sequences are SGHRS and YFSETQ. In DNA, the CDR3 is TGCGCCAGCAGACAGTCGGGGGCTGGAAACACCATATATTTT. Protein: CASRQSGAGNTIYF.

The chain links TRBV28 to TRBJ1-3; D is unresolved. Per the germline V gene, CDR1 is MDHEN and CDR2 is SYDVKM. This CDR3 region has 16 residues. V lost 1 base and J lost 3, with 13 bases in between. The CDR3 nucleotides read TGTGCCAGCAGTTTATTGAGTCTCGGAGGTGGAAACACCATATATTTT. Protein product: CASSLLSLGGGNTIYF.

DNA of the CDR3: TGTGCCAGCAGCGCATATGGCGGGGGGAACACTGAAGCTTTCTTT. Its protein is CASSAYGGGNTEAFF. The chain carries TRBV7-2 and TRBJ1-1, with TRBD1 as a possible D gene (5 bases). The germline V and J ends were trimmed by 5 bases and 1 base, with 14 bases remaining between them. This CDR3 has 15 residues. Germline V gene lookup returns CDR1 SGHTA and CDR2 FQGNSA.

The chain combines TRBV19 with TRBJ2-7; weak D call: TRBD2 (5 bases). The CDR3 length is 15 residues. V lost 4 bases, J lost 3 bases, and 16 bases lay in between. In germline, CDR1 is LNHDA, CDR2 SQIVND (reference sequence). In nucleotides, the CDR3 is TGTGCCAGTAGTAAAACAGAGGCCGGGGACTACGAGCAGTACTTC. Its translation: CASSKTEAGDYEQYF. The full variable domain, with the rest looked up from reference TRBV19 and TRBJ2-7, is DGGITQSPKYLFRKEGQNVTLSCEQNLNHDAMYWYRQDPGQGLRLIYYSQIVNDFQKGDIAEGYSVSREKKESFPLTVTSAQKNPTAFYLCASSKTEAGDYEQYFGPGTRLTVT.

V gene TRBV3-1 (or the pseudogene TRBV3-2) combines with J gene TRBJ2-1, with D perhaps TRBD2 (5 bases). The CDR3 contains 13 residues. Germline V gene lookup returns CDR1 LGHDT and CDR2 YNNKEL (reference sequence). Trimming cost V 1 base and J 9 bases, with 10 bases left between them. CDR3 sequence: CASSQVGVGEQFF. Here the CDR3 DNA reads TGTGCCAGCAGCCAAGTCGGGGTTGGTGAGCAGTTCTTC.